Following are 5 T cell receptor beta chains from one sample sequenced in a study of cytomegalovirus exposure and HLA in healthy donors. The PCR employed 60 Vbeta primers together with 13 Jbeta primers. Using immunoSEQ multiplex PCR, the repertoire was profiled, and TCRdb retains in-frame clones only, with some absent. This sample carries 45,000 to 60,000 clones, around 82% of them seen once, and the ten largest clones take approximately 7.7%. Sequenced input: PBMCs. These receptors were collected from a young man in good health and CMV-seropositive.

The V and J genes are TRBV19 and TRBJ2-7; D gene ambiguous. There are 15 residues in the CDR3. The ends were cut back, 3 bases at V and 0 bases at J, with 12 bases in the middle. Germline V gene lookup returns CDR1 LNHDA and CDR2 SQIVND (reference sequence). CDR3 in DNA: TGTGCCAGTAGTATCTTCAGAGCGCCCTCCTACGAGCAGTACTTC. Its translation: CASSIFRAPSYEQYF.

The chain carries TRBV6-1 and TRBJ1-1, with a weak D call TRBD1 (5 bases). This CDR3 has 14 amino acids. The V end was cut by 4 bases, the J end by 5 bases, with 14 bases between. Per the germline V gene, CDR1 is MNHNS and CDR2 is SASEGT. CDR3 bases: TGTGCCAGCAGTGTGCAGGGAAGAGGAACTGAAGCTTTCTTT. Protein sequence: CASSVQGRGTEAFF.

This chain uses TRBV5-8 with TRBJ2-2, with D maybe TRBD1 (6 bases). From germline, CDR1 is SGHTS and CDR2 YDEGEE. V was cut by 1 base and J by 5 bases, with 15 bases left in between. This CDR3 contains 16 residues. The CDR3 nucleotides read TGTGCCAGCAGCTTGATTGGGGGCGCTGGGACCGGGGAGCTGTTTTTT. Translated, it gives CASSLIGGAGTGELFF.

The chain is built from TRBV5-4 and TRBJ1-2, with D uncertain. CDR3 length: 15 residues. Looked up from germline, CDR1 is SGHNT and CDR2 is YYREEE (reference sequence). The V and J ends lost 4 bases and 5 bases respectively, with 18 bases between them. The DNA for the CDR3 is TGTGCCAGCAGCCCGACCGGGAAGGATAATTATGGCTACACCTTC. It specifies CASSPTGKDNYGYTF.

This chain's CDR3 is CASSYVLAGGTNEQFF. The CDR3 nucleotides are TGTGCCAGCAGTTACGTACTAGCGGGGGGGACCAATGAGCAGTTCTTC. The rearrangement links TRBV6-6 to TRBJ2-1; 13 bases agree with TRBD2. Germline values: CDR1 MNHNY, CDR2 SVGAGI (reference sequence). J lost 6 bases, V lost 2 bases, and 4 bases had no gene match. CDR3 size: 16 residues.